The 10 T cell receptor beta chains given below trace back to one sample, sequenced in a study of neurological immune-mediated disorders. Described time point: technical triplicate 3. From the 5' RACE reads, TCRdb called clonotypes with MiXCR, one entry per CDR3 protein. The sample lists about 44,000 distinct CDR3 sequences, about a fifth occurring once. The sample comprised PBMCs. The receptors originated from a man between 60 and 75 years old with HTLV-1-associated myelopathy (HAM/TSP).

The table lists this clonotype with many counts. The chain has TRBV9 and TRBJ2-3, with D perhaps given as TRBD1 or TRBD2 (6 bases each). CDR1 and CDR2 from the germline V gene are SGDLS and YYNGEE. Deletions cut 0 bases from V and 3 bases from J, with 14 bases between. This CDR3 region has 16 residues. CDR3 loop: CASSVGGGTITDTQYF. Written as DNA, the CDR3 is TGTGCCAGCAGCGTAGGAGGCGGGACAATTACAGATACGCAGTATTTT.

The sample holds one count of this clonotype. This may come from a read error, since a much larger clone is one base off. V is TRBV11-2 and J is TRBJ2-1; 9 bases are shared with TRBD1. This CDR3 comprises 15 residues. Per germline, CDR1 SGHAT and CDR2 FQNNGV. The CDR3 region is CASSLNRGLGNERFF. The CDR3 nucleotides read TGTGCCAGCAGCTTAAACAGGGGGCTGGGGAATGAGCGGTTCTTC.

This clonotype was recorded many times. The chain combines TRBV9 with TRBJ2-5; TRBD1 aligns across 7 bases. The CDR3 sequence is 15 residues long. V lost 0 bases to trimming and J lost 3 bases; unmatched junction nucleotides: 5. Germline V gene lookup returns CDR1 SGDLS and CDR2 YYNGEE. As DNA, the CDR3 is TGTGCCAGCAGCGTAGCACCCGGGACAGAAGAGACCCAGTACTTC. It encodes CASSVAPGTEETQYF. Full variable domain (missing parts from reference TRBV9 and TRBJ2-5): DSGVTQTPKHLITATGQRVTLRCSPRSGDLSVYWYQQSLDQGLQFLIQYYNGEERAKGNILERFSAQQFPDLHSELNLSSLELGDSALYFCASSVAPGTEETQYFGPGTRLLVL.

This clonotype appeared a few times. The DNA for the CDR3 is TGTGCCAGCAGCGTATACTCCTTGGGCGGCTACGAGCAGTACTTC. Amino acids: CASSVYSLGGYEQYF. This sequence joins TRBV7-9 and TRBJ2-7; D is undetermined. CDR3 length equals 15 residues. V was pared by 5 bases and J by 3 bases, with 17 bases between. Germline V gene data show CDR1 as SEHNR and CDR2 as FQNEAQ (reference sequence).

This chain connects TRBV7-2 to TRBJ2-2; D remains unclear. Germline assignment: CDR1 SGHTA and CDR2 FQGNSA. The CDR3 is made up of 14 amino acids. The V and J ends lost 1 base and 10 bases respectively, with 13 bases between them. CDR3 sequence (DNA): TGTGCCAGCAGCTTAGGACGCGTCACCAAGGAGCTGTTTTTT. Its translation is CASSLGRVTKELFF.

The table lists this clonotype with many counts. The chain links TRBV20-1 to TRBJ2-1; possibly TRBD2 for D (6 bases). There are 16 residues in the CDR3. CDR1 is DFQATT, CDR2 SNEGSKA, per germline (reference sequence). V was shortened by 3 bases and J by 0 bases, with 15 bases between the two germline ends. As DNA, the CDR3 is TGCAGTGCTAGGACCGTCGGGAGAGCCTCCTACAATGAGCAGTTCTTC. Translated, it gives CSARTVGRASYNEQFF.

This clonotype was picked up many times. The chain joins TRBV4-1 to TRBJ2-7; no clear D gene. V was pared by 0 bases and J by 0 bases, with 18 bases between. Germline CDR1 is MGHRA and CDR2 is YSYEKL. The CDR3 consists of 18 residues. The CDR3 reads CASSQDSKFGHHSYEQYF. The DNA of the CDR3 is TGCGCCAGCAGCCAAGATAGTAAGTTCGGGCACCACTCCTACGAGCAGTACTTC.

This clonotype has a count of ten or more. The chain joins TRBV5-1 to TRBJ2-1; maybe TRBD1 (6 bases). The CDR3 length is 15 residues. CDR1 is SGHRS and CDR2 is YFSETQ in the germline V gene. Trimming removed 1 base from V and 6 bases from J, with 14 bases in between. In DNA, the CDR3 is TGCGCCAGCAGCTTGTCTGGGGGCGAGAGCAATGAGCAGTTCTTC. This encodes CASSLSGGESNEQFF.

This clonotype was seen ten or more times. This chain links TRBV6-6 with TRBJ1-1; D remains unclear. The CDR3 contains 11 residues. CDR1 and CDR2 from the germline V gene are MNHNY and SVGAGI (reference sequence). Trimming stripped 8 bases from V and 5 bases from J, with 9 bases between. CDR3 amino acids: CASVAATEAFF. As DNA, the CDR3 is TGTGCCAGCGTCGCTGCTACTGAAGCTTTCTTT.

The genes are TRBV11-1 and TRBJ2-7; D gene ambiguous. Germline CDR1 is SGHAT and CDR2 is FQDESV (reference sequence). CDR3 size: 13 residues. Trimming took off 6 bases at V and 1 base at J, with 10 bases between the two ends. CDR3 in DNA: TGTGCCAGCAGTCTAGATCCGTCCTACGAGCAGTACTTC. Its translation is CASSLDPSYEQYF.